These 12 T cell receptor beta chains were all obtained from the same sample, sequenced in a study of cytomegalovirus exposure and HLA in healthy donors. The PCR had 60 Vbeta and 13 Jbeta primers. The protocol was immunoSEQ multiplex PCR, while the TCRdb copy is restricted to in-frame clones and leaves out a portion. The sample yields 100,000 or so clones, about 81% seen once. The source material was PBMCs. The receptor set was obtained from a man aged 18 to 35 in good health and CMV-seronegative.

This chain uses TRBV28 with TRBJ2-2; TRBD1 matches at 8 bases. The CDR3 covers 16 residues. The V segment lost 5 bases and the J segment 2 bases; nucleotides outside the gene matches: 7. Germline V gene lookup returns CDR1 MDHEN and CDR2 SYDVKM. The CDR3 coding sequence is TGTGCCAGCAGTCCACCGGGACAGGTTAACACCGGGGAGCTGTTTTTT. This codes for CASSPPGQVNTGELFF.

The chain is built from TRBV6-5 and TRBJ2-7; the D gene is possibly TRBD1 (6 bases). V shed 6 bases and J shed 2 bases, with 8 bases lying between them. Germline V gene sequence: CDR1 MNHEY, CDR2 SVGAGI. The CDR3 runs to 12 residues. This CDR3 reads CASRDRTYEQYF. The CDR3 DNA reads TGTGCCAGCAGGGACAGAACCTACGAGCAGTACTTC.

About this clone itself: Other DNA sequences in the sample encode the same CDR3. This sequence joins TRBV7-9 and TRBJ1-5; 7 positions agree with TRBD1. V shed 5 bases and J 2 bases; nucleotides not matched to a gene: 3. The V gene's germline CDR1 is SEHNR and CDR2 FQNEAQ (reference sequence). CDR3 length: 14 amino acids. The CDR3 DNA follows: TGTGCCAGCAGCGACGGGACAGGCAATCAGCCCCAGCATTTT. This gives the protein CASSDGTGNQPQHF. The entire variable domain, with the rest obtained from reference TRBV7-9 and TRBJ1-5, is as follows: DTGVSQNPRHKITKRGQNVTFRCDPISEHNRLYWYRQTLGQGPEFLTYFQNEAQLEKSRLLSDRFSAERPKGSFSTLEIQRTEQGDSAMYLCASSDGTGNQPQHFGDGTRLSIL.

The chain is built from TRBV27 and TRBJ1-5; 7 nucleotides agree with TRBD1. The trim removed 3 bases at V and 3 bases at J, leaving 5 bases unmatched. The CDR3 sequence is 15 residues long. Germline loops: CDR1 MNHEY, CDR2 SMNVEV (reference sequence). The CDR3 region has the DNA TGTGCCAGCAGTTTCGACAGGGACCCCAATCAGCCCCAGCATTTT. It yields the protein CASSFDRDPNQPQHF.

The chain employs TRBV14 and TRBJ2-1, with D unclear. V was cut by 4 bases and J by 7 bases, with 14 bases left in between. This CDR3 is built from 14 residues. The germline gives CDR1 SGHDN, CDR2 FVKESK. In DNA, the CDR3 is TGTGCCAGCAGCCCCCAGTTAGCCGGAAATGAGCAGTTCTTC. Its translation is CASSPQLAGNEQFF.

The J gene is TRBJ1-3, the V gene TRBV6-5; D is ambiguous. Looked up from germline, CDR1 is MNHEY and CDR2 is SVGAGI. Trimming left V 0 bases short and J 7 bases short, with 10 bases between. The CDR3 extends over 14 amino acids. DNA for the CDR3: TGTGCCAGCAGTTACTCGCCAGGCTCGAACACCATATATTTT. Amino acids: CASSYSPGSNTIYF.

This sequence joins TRBV7-6 and TRBJ2-3, with 9 bases identical to TRBD2. Germline values: CDR1 SGHVS, CDR2 FNYEAQ. The CDR3 length is 16 residues. The V segment lost 4 bases and the J segment 2 bases; nucleotides outside the gene matches: 7. CDR3 loop: CASSSLAGSPTDTQYF. CDR3 nucleotide sequence: TGTGCCAGCAGCTCGCTAGCGGGAAGCCCCACAGATACGCAGTATTTT.

The chain joins TRBV19 to TRBJ2-1, with 11 bases matching TRBD1. The CDR3 has 14 amino acids. CDR1 LNHDA and CDR2 SQIVND come from the germline V gene (reference sequence). Trimming cost V 5 bases and J 8 bases; bases outside gene matches: 5. The CDR3 reads CASSAWTGGDEQFF. The CDR3, as DNA: TGTGCCAGTAGTGCTTGGACAGGGGGCGATGAGCAGTTCTTC.

The chain recombines TRBV7-9 with TRBJ1-1, with D unclear. The germline CDR1 and CDR2 sequences are SEHNR and FQNEAQ (reference sequence). V was clipped by 5 bases and J by 0 bases, with 13 bases between them. This CDR3 contains 15 residues. The CDR3 nucleotides are TGTGCCAGCAGCCTAGGTCTATCGCTGAACACTGAAGCTTTCTTT. Amino acids: CASSLGLSLNTEAFF.

This clone appeared a single time. V is TRBV18 and J is TRBJ1-1; no clear D gene. CDR1 is KGHSH, CDR2 LQKENI, per germline. This CDR3 spans 14 amino acids. Deletions cut 0 bases from V and 2 bases from J, with 7 bases between. CDR3 coding DNA: TGTGCCAGCTCACCACCACGGGGTAACACTGAAGCTTTCTTT. It is translated as CASSPPRGNTEAFF. Looking up the rest from reference TRBV18 and TRBJ1-1 gives the full variable domain: NAGVMQNPRHLVRRRGQEARLRCSPMKGHSHVYWYRQLPEEGLKFMVYLQKENIIDESGMPKERFSAEFPKEGPSILRIQQVVRGDSAAYFCASSPPRGNTEAFFGQGTRLTVV.

The chain couples TRBV10-2 to TRBJ2-1; D is undetermined. Per germline, CDR1 WSHSY and CDR2 SAAADI. Trimming removed 4 bases at V and 6 bases at J, with 4 bases between. The CDR3 covers 11 residues. The chain's CDR3 is CASSVVNEQFF. The CDR3 DNA follows: TGCGCCAGCAGTGTCGTCAATGAGCAGTTCTTC.

V gene TRBV27 combines with J gene TRBJ2-5; 12 bases fit TRBD2. J lost 0 bases, V lost 7 bases, and 6 bases had no gene match. CDR3 size: 16 residues. The V gene's germline CDR1 is MNHEY and CDR2 SMNVEV (reference sequence). In nucleotides, the CDR3 is TGTGCCAGCAAGAGGACTAGCGGGAAGTACCAAGAGACCCAGTACTTC. Protein product: CASKRTSGKYQETQYF.